A selection of T cell receptor beta chains follows, all from one sample in a study of blood T cell repertoires in COVID-19. Sequencing was performed with immunoSEQ multiplex PCR; in TCRdb, only in-frame clones are kept and a portion is missing. This table has 200,000 to 250,000 clones, 70% to 90% appearing once. The sequencing input was peripheral blood. The origin of the receptors is a man in his 60s with acute or convalescent COVID-19. Both conserved end residues are part of each CDR3. The order of the fields is D gene, V gene, J gene, clone size, CDR3 protein, CDR3 DNA. A D gene is named only where the DNA matches it firmly. Size tells how often a clone was seen (once, few, many) or the class of an expanded clone, and some rows leave it out.

TRBD1	TRBV2	TRBJ1-2	-	CASSDRYGTVYGYTF	TGTGCCAGCAGTGATAGGTACGGGACAGTCTATGGCTACACCTTC
TRBD1	TRBV6-2/TRBV6-3	TRBJ1-5	-	CASSPRTGPNQPQHF	TGTGCCAGCAGTCCAAGGACAGGCCCCAATCAGCCCCAGCATTTT
-	TRBV19	TRBJ2-2	-	CASTPGFTGELFF	TGTGCCAGTACCCCCGGTTTCACCGGGGAGCTGTTTTTT
-	TRBV19	TRBJ2-7	-	CASSIPSRRQYEQYF	TGTGCCAGTAGTATCCCATCGCGAAGACAGTACGAGCAGTACTTC
-	TRBV5-1	TRBJ2-1	-	CASSLVRAGLAGYNEQFF	TGCGCCAGCAGCTTGGTGAGAGCAGGTTTGGCCGGCTACAATGAGCAGTTCTTC
TRBD1	TRBV27	TRBJ1-2	-	CASTRTGGYGYTF	TGTGCCAGCACTCGGACAGGGGGCTATGGCTACACCTTC
-	TRBV5-6	TRBJ1-1	-	CASSFLTGGTEAFF	TGTGCCAGCAGCTTCCTAACGGGTGGCACTGAAGCTTTCTTT
TRBD1	TRBV5-1	TRBJ1-1	-	CASSLETGAKGTEAFF	TGCGCCAGCAGCTTGGAGACAGGGGCCAAGGGCACTGAAGCTTTCTTT
TRBD1	TRBV27	TRBJ2-1	-	CASSEGQGDGEQFF	TGTGCCAGCAGTGAGGGACAGGGGGACGGTGAGCAGTTCTTC
TRBD2	TRBV28	TRBJ2-7	-	CASNPGGRSSYEQYF	TGTGCCAGCAATCCAGGCGGGAGGAGCTCCTACGAGCAGTACTTC
TRBD1	TRBV6-2/TRBV6-3	TRBJ1-1	-	CASSHDTLGQGDTEAFF	TGTGCCAGCAGTCACGATACCCTTGGACAGGGGGACACTGAAGCTTTCTTT
-	TRBV7-2	TRBJ2-3	-	CASSPLGGWRRTDTQYF	TGTGCCAGCAGCCCACTGGGAGGTTGGCGCCGCACAGATACGCAGTATTTT
-	TRBV29-1	TRBJ1-1	-	CSVEPGMVAEAFF	TGCAGCGTTGAACCAGGGATGGTTGCTGAAGCTTTCTTT
TRBD1	TRBV19	TRBJ2-1	-	CASSPRQGTYNEQFF	TGTGCCAGTAGTCCACGACAGGGGACCTACAATGAGCAGTTCTTC
TRBD1	TRBV9	TRBJ2-3	-	CASSPRDRGNTDTQYF	TGTGCCAGCAGCCCGAGGGACAGGGGAAACACAGATACGCAGTATTTT
-	TRBV29-1	TRBJ2-5	-	CSLKGEISGGQETQYF	TGCAGCCTGAAGGGGGAGATCTCGGGGGGCCAAGAGACCCAGTACTTC
TRBD2	TRBV7-6	TRBJ2-2	-	CASSGDYANTGELFF	TGTGCCAGCAGCGGGGACTACGCGAACACCGGGGAGCTGTTTTTT
-	TRBV27	TRBJ2-2	-	CATRGSGVSTGELFF	TGTGCCACCCGGGGGAGTGGGGTGAGCACCGGGGAGCTGTTTTTT
TRBD2	TRBV13	TRBJ2-7	-	CASSTSGLSYEQYF	TGTGCCAGCAGCACTAGCGGACTCTCCTACGAGCAGTACTTC
-	TRBV5-6	TRBJ1-1	-	CASSLRSTGRDTEAFF	TGTGCCAGCAGCTTGCGGTCGACAGGTCGGGACACTGAAGCTTTCTTT
TRBD1	TRBV5-1	TRBJ1-2	-	CASSPDRVDGYTF	TGCGCCAGCAGCCCAGACAGGGTCGATGGCTACACCTTC
-	TRBV7-9	TRBJ2-5	-	CASSSVGGGEWRTQYF	TGTGCCAGCAGCTCCGTTGGAGGGGGCGAGTGGAGGACCCAGTACTTC
TRBD1	TRBV2	TRBJ2-7	-	CASTPDDRGEQYF	TGTGCCAGCACCCCCGACGACAGGGGGGAGCAGTACTTC
TRBD2	TRBV4-1	TRBJ2-1	few	CASSRGGVALLGDEQFF	TGCGCCAGCAGCCGCGGGGGGGTGGCCCTCCTAGGCGATGAGCAGTTCTTC
TRBD1	TRBV19	TRBJ2-2	-	CASSNRGQNPGELFF	TGTGCCAGTAGCAACCGGGGACAGAACCCCGGGGAGCTGTTTTTT
-	TRBV13	TRBJ1-1	-	CASSLGTGMNTEAFF	TGTGCCAGCAGCTTAGGCACAGGGATGAACACTGAAGCTTTCTTT
-	TRBV7-2	TRBJ1-6	-	CASSLSTGDPGSPLHF	TGTGCCAGCAGCCTATCGACAGGTGACCCTGGTTCACCCCTCCACTTT
TRBD1	TRBV7-2	TRBJ2-3	-	CASSLGQTGITQYF	TGTGCCAGCAGCTTAGGTCAGACAGGGATAACGCAGTATTTT
TRBD2	TRBV12-5	TRBJ2-6	-	CASGLGPLAVISGANVLTF	TGTGCTAGTGGTTTGGGGCCCCTAGCGGTGATCTCTGGGGCCAACGTCCTGACTTTC
-	TRBV2	TRBJ2-7	-	CASSGAGASSYEQYF	TGTGCCAGCAGCGGCGCGGGGGCGAGCTCCTACGAGCAGTACTTC
TRBD2	TRBV7-2	TRBJ2-5	-	CASSLSMGGETQYF	TGTGCCAGCAGCTTATCAATGGGGGGGGAGACCCAGTACTTC
-	TRBV6-2/TRBV6-3	TRBJ1-1	medium-sized	CASSDVKGSGARRTEAFF	TGTGCCAGCAGCGACGTAAAAGGGTCAGGGGCCCGGAGAACTGAAGCTTTCTTT
-	TRBV11-1	TRBJ1-1	few	CASSEGSYRAGGEAFF	TGTGCCAGCAGCGAAGGGTCCTATAGGGCGGGCGGTGAAGCTTTCTTT
-	TRBV7-3	TRBJ1-1	-	CASSLTLAGEAFF	TGTGCCAGCAGCTTAACGTTGGCAGGTGAAGCTTTCTTT
-	TRBV2	TRBJ1-5	-	CASTKESNQPQHF	TGTGCCAGCACCAAGGAGAGCAATCAGCCCCAGCATTTT
TRBD2	TRBV12-5	TRBJ2-7	-	CASGTSGGAWGEQYF	TGTGCTAGTGGGACCAGCGGGGGGGCCTGGGGCGAGCAGTACTTC
TRBD1	TRBV6-5	TRBJ1-1	-	CASSDGQGNTEAFF	TGTGCCAGCAGCGATGGACAGGGGAACACTGAAGCTTTCTTT
TRBD1	TRBV5-1	TRBJ1-1	-	CASSLATGESTEAFF	TGCGCCAGCAGCTTGGCGACAGGGGAGAGCACTGAAGCTTTCTTT
TRBD1	TRBV10-1	TRBJ2-7	once	CASSGARDRGQGSSYEQYF	TGCGCCAGCAGTGGGGCCCGGGACAGGGGGCAAGGCAGCTCCTACGAGCAGTACTTC
-	TRBV28	TRBJ1-2	-	CASSLNYGYTF	TGTGCCAGCAGCCTTAACTATGGCTACACCTTC
-	TRBV11-1	TRBJ1-6	-	CASSTRDWNSPLHF	TGTGCCAGCAGCACCCGGGACTGGAATTCACCCCTCCACTTT
TRBD1	TRBV19	TRBJ2-7	-	CASSKTGLQSSYEQYF	TGTGCCAGTAGTAAGACAGGGCTGCAGAGCTCCTACGAGCAGTACTTC
-	TRBV9	TRBJ2-7	-	CASSVGDTTPEQYF	TGTGCCAGCAGCGTAGGAGACACAACCCCCGAGCAGTACTTC
TRBD1	TRBV6-2/TRBV6-3	TRBJ2-4	-	CASSPGQVLAKNIQYF	TGTGCCAGCAGTCCCGGACAGGTACTAGCCAAAAACATTCAGTACTTC
-	TRBV6-5	TRBJ1-2	-	CASSITASYGYTF	TGTGCCAGCAGTATAACAGCCTCCTATGGCTACACCTTC
TRBD2	TRBV4-2	TRBJ2-7	-	CASSPAGLAGGPYEQYF	TGTGCCAGCAGCCCCGCCGGGTTGGCGGGGGGTCCCTACGAGCAGTACTTC
-	TRBV6-5	TRBJ2-7	few	CASSILGYEQYF	TGTGCCAGCAGCATTCTCGGCTACGAGCAGTACTTC
TRBD2	TRBV7-2	TRBJ2-1	-	CASSLEGLGTNEQFF	TGTGCCAGCAGCTTAGAGGGACTAGGAACCAATGAGCAGTTCTTC
TRBD2	TRBV5-1	TRBJ2-3	once	CASSWTGTSGGNTDTQYF	TGCGCCAGCAGCTGGACAGGGACTAGCGGGGGAAACACAGATACGCAGTATTTT
TRBD1	TRBV29-1	TRBJ1-1	-	CSVDGTGVAEAFF	TGCAGCGTTGATGGGACAGGGGTGGCTGAAGCTTTCTTT
-	TRBV25-1	TRBJ1-2	-	CASSPGHNNYGYTF	TGTGCCAGCAGTCCGGGACACAATAACTATGGCTACACCTTC
TRBD1	TRBV18	TRBJ2-7	-	CASSPLSGTGDYEQYF	TGTGCCAGCTCACCACTCAGTGGGACAGGGGATTACGAGCAGTACTTC
TRBD1	TRBV19	TRBJ1-2	-	CASSIDTGATTRYGYTF	TGTGCCAGTAGTATTGACACAGGGGCGACGACACGCTATGGCTACACCTTC
-	TRBV2	TRBJ2-2	once	CASSARGGRTAWTGELFF	TGTGCCAGCAGTGCCCGGGGAGGCCGGACGGCCTGGACCGGGGAGCTGTTTTTT
-	TRBV29-1	TRBJ1-1	-	CSGFGSGVTEAFF	TGCAGCGGATTCGGGTCAGGGGTCACTGAAGCTTTCTTT
TRBD1	TRBV6-5	TRBJ2-7	-	CASSSDRGYEQYF	TGTGCCAGCAGTTCGGACAGGGGATACGAGCAGTACTTC
-	TRBV4-1	TRBJ1-1	-	CASSPAEAGPTEAFF	TGCGCCAGCAGCCCCGCGGAGGCAGGCCCCACTGAAGCTTTCTTT
TRBD1	TRBV18	TRBJ2-4	-	CASSPLPNTGDIAKNIQYF	TGTGCCAGCTCACCACTGCCCAATACAGGGGATATAGCCAAAAACATTCAGTACTTC
-	TRBV27	TRBJ1-5	-	CASSPGPFEPQHF	TGTGCCAGCAGCCCAGGGCCTTTTGAGCCCCAGCATTTT